This entry is about one T cell receptor (beta chain). This record belongs to a study of blood T cell repertoires in COVID-19. The V gene's germline CDR1 is LGHNA and CDR2 YNFKEQ. The CDR3 is made up of 17 amino acids. With 4 bases clipped from V and 2 bases from J, the junction kept 12 bases outside the gene matches. Produced via immunoSEQ multiplex PCR; TCRdb's table is partial and in-frame only. The sample carries roughly 330,000 clones, 88% recorded once. This receptor was taken from a woman between 50 and 59 years old with active or convalescent COVID-19. Sequencing input: peripheral blood. The chain uses TRBV4-2 and TRBJ2-3, with TRBD2 identical over 7 bases. The CDR3 loop reads CASSLAGLADYTDTQYF. In DNA form, the CDR3 reads TGTGCCAGCAGCCTGGCCGGCCTAGCGGATTACACAGATACGCAGTATTTT.